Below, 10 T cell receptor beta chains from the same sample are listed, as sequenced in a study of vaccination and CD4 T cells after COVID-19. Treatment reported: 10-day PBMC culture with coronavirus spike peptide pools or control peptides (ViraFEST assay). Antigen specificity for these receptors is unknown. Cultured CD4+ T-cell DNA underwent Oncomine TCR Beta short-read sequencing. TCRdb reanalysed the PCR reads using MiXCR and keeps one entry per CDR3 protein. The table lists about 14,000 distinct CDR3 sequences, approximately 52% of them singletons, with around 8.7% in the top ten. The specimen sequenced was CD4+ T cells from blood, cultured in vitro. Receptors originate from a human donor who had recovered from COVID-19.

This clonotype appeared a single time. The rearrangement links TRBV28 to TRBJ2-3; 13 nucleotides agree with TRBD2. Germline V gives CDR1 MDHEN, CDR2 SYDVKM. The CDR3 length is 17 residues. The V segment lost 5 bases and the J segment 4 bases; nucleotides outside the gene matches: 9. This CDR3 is CASSARTSGSWSDTQYF. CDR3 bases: TGTGCCAGCAGTGCCAGGACTAGCGGGAGTTGGTCAGATACGCAGTATTTT.

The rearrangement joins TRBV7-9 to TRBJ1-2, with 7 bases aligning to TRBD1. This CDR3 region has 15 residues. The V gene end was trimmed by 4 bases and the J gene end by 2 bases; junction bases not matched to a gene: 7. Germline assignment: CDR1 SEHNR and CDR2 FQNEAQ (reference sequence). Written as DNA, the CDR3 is TGTGCCAGCAGCTCTCCCTCGACAGGGAACTATGGCTACACCTTC. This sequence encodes CASSSPSTGNYGYTF.

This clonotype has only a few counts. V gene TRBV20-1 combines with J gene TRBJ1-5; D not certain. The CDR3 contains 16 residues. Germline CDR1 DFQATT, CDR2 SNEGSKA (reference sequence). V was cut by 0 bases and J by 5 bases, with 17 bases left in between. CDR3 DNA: TGCAGTGCTAGAGATCCGACCTTGAAAAGAGATCAGCCCCAGCATTTT. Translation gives CSARDPTLKRDQPQHF.

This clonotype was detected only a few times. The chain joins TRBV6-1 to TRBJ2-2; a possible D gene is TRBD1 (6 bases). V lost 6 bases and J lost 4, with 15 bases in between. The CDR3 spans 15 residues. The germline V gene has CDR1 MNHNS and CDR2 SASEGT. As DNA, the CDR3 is TGTGCCAGCAGCCCCGCAGGGGAAACCACCGGGGAGCTGTTTTTT. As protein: CASSPAGETTGELFF.

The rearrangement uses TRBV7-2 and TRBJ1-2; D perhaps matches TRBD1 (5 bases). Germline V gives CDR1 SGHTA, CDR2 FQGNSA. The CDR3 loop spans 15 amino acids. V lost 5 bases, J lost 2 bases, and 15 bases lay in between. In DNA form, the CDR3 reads TGTGCCAGCAGCCCAGGCCGGGGGGAGAACTATGGCTACACCTTC. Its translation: CASSPGRGENYGYTF.

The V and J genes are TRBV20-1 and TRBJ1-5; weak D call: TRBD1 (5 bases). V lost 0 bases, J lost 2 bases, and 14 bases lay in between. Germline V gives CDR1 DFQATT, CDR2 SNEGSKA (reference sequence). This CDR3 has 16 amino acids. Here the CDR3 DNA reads TGCAGTGCTAGAGATCGTACCGGGGGTGGCAATCAGCCCCAGCATTTT. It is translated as CSARDRTGGGNQPQHF.

The CDR3 is CAWSTRRAPTWGTGEQYF. DNA of the CDR3: TGTGCCTGGTCGACCCGCCGGGCACCCACGTGGGGAACGGGAGAGCAGTACTTC. V usage is TRBV30 and J usage is TRBJ2-7, with a possible D match to TRBD2 (5 bases). This CDR3 spans 18 amino acids. Germline assignment: CDR1 GTSNPN and CDR2 SVGIG (reference sequence). V shed 5 bases and J shed 7 bases, with 33 bases lying between them.

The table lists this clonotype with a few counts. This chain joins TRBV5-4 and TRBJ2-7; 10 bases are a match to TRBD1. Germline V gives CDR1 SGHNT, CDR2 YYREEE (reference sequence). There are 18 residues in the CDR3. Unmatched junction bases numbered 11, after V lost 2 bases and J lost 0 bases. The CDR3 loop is CASSFSRDRGPSSYEQYF. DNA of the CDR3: TGTGCCAGCAGCTTTTCCCGGGACAGGGGTCCCTCCTCCTACGAGCAGTACTTC.

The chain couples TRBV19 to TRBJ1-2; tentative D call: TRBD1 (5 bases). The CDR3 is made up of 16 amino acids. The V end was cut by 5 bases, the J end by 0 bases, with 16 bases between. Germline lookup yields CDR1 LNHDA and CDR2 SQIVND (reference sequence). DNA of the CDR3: TGTGCCAGTAGTTTCCCCCACGGGGCCACTAACTATGGCTACACCTTC. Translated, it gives CASSFPHGATNYGYTF.

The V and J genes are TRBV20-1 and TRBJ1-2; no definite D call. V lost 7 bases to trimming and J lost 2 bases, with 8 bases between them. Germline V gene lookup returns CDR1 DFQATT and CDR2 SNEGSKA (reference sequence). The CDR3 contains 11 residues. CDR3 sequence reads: CSGRVNYGYTF. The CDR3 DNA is TGCAGTGGAAGGGTAAACTATGGCTACACCTTC.